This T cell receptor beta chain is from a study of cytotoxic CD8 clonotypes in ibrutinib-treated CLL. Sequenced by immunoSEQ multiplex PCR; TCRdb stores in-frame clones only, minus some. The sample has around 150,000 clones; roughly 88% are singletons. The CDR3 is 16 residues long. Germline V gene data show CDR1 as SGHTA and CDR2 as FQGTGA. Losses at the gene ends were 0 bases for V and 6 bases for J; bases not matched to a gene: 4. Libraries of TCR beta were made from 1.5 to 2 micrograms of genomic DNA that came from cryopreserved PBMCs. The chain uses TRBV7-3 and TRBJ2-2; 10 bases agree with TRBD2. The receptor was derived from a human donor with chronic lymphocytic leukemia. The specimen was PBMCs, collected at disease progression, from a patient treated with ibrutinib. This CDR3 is CASSLTFGLAAGELFF. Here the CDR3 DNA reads TGTGCCAGCAGCTTAACGTTCGGACTAGCGGCCGGGGAGCTGTTTTTT.